This T cell receptor (beta chain) was sequenced for a study of HIV-infected patients and healthy controls. Comments on this clonotype: This is likely a read error, given that the CDR3 carries no conserved phenylalanine or tryptophan at its end.

TCRdb analysed the 5' RACE reads with MiXCR anew, one entry per CDR3 protein. The table lists about 18,000 distinct CDR3 sequences, about a sixth of them singletons. The clonotype comes from a human donor in good health. Sequencing was done on a sample of CD8+ T cells from blood.

This CDR3 reads CSADDGDRVNIFGYTS. The CDR3 coding sequence is TGCAGTGCTGATGATGGAGACCGAGTAAACATTTTTGGCTACACCTCC. V is TRBV20-1 and J is TRBJ1-2; the D is unclear. This CDR3 has 16 amino acids. The germline CDR1 and CDR2 sequences are DFQATT and SNEGSKA (reference sequence). Trimming cost V 5 bases and J 7 bases, with 26 bases left between them.